These T cell receptor beta chains were read from a single sample in a study of CXCR3-negative and CXCR3-positive naive CD8 T cells. TCRdb reanalyzed the 5' RACE reads, giving one entry per CDR3 protein sequence and no DNA. The sample includes 5,700 or so distinct CDR3 sequences. Sequencing was performed on naive CXCR3+ CD8+ T cells from blood. These receptors were collected from a human donor in good health. Some clones in this sample may be carry-over from other donors' samples. CDR3s include the opening cysteine and the closing phenylalanine or tryptophan. Each record gives: J gene, clone size, V gene, CDR3 protein. Some rows have no size entry. The others give once, few or many, or a class for an expanded clone.

j_call: TRBJ1-3; clone_size: NA; v_call: TRBV19; cdr3_aa: CASSNLGTAGNTIYF
j_call: TRBJ2-5; clone_size: medium-sized; v_call: TRBV7-3; cdr3_aa: CASSLIAGGDQETQYF
j_call: TRBJ2-7; clone_size: NA; v_call: TRBV6-2/TRBV6-3; cdr3_aa: CASAERDFSYEQYF
j_call: TRBJ1-1; clone_size: NA; v_call: TRBV7-9; cdr3_aa: CASSSAGGVTVNTEVFF
j_call: TRBJ2-1; clone_size: NA; v_call: TRBV2; cdr3_aa: CASSEEFQIEFF
j_call: TRBJ2-7; clone_size: NA; v_call: TRBV30; cdr3_aa: CAWSVLAGGEQYF
j_call: TRBJ2-3; clone_size: medium-sized; v_call: TRBV10-3; cdr3_aa: CATLGTSHADTQYF
j_call: TRBJ1-3; clone_size: medium-sized; v_call: TRBV29-1; cdr3_aa: CSVGYGGNTIYF
j_call: TRBJ1-2; clone_size: NA; v_call: TRBV5-1; cdr3_aa: CASSPRRTTPSYGYTF
j_call: TRBJ2-7; clone_size: NA; v_call: TRBV5-1; cdr3_aa: CASSGYSGQPSYEQYF
j_call: TRBJ2-1; clone_size: NA; v_call: TRBV21-1; cdr3_aa: CASNFGLAGPTSSYNEQFF
j_call: TRBJ1-1; clone_size: medium-sized; v_call: TRBV3-1; cdr3_aa: CASSQGVSGEAFF
j_call: TRBJ1-2; clone_size: medium-sized; v_call: TRBV29-1; cdr3_aa: CSTTGGQDYGYTF
j_call: TRBJ2-5; clone_size: medium-sized; v_call: TRBV2; cdr3_aa: CASRGALQETQYF
j_call: TRBJ2-1; clone_size: NA; v_call: TRBV29-1; cdr3_aa: CSVEGRNNEQFF
j_call: TRBJ1-1; clone_size: medium-sized; v_call: TRBV20-1; cdr3_aa: CSAFGTGVGNTEAFF
j_call: TRBJ1-2; clone_size: NA; v_call: TRBV5-1; cdr3_aa: CASSLGTGVQEPFYGYTF
j_call: TRBJ2-3; clone_size: medium-sized; v_call: TRBV7-9; cdr3_aa: CASSLARGGTDTQYF
j_call: TRBJ2-7; clone_size: NA; v_call: TRBV7-9; cdr3_aa: CASSSGLSYEQYF
j_call: TRBJ2-1; clone_size: NA; v_call: TRBV15; cdr3_aa: CATSRQREARREQFF
j_call: TRBJ2-7; clone_size: NA; v_call: TRBV4-3; cdr3_aa: CASSQDRGPDYEQYF
j_call: TRBJ1-6; clone_size: medium-sized; v_call: TRBV12-3/TRBV12-4; cdr3_aa: CASSLDSYSPLHF
j_call: TRBJ2-5; clone_size: NA; v_call: TRBV3-1; cdr3_aa: CASSQEPGGIETQYF
j_call: TRBJ2-5; clone_size: NA; v_call: TRBV27; cdr3_aa: CASSLERDGQETQYF
j_call: TRBJ2-1; clone_size: medium-sized; v_call: TRBV11-2; cdr3_aa: CASSFTSGAYNEQFF
j_call: TRBJ2-3; clone_size: NA; v_call: TRBV6-2/TRBV6-3; cdr3_aa: CASSETSGGTDTQYF
j_call: TRBJ2-1; clone_size: NA; v_call: TRBV19; cdr3_aa: CASSISSYNEQFF
j_call: TRBJ1-5; clone_size: NA; v_call: TRBV5-1; cdr3_aa: CASSPGTEPSNQPQHF
j_call: TRBJ2-1; clone_size: medium-sized; v_call: TRBV29-1; cdr3_aa: CSVLAGAINEQFF
j_call: TRBJ2-4; clone_size: NA; v_call: TRBV12-3/TRBV12-4; cdr3_aa: CASSVGTPGGSIQYF
j_call: TRBJ1-1; clone_size: medium-sized; v_call: TRBV29-1; cdr3_aa: CSVEEGRGNTEAFF
j_call: TRBJ1-2; clone_size: NA; v_call: TRBV12-5; cdr3_aa: CASGFLNPTPGYTF
j_call: TRBJ1-2; clone_size: large; v_call: TRBV10-2; cdr3_aa: CASSEVVTTGVATDGYTF
j_call: TRBJ1-2; clone_size: NA; v_call: TRBV6-5; cdr3_aa: CASGKGTGYGYTF
j_call: TRBJ2-1; clone_size: medium-sized; v_call: TRBV5-1; cdr3_aa: CASSFFDDEQFF
j_call: TRBJ2-1; clone_size: NA; v_call: TRBV5-1; cdr3_aa: CASSLDGSYNEQFF
j_call: TRBJ1-1; clone_size: NA; v_call: TRBV11-3; cdr3_aa: CARSLTGGTEASF
j_call: TRBJ2-7; clone_size: NA; v_call: TRBV7-8; cdr3_aa: CASSSRDRGEQYF
j_call: TRBJ2-7; clone_size: NA; v_call: TRBV18; cdr3_aa: CASSPTQAGDEQYF
j_call: TRBJ1-1; clone_size: NA; v_call: TRBV6-5; cdr3_aa: CASKRNTEAFF
j_call: TRBJ2-1; clone_size: medium-sized; v_call: TRBV21-1; cdr3_aa: CASSKDLGQGVPNEQFF
j_call: TRBJ2-3; clone_size: NA; v_call: TRBV20-1; cdr3_aa: CSARDLDEASGGTDTQYF
j_call: TRBJ1-1; clone_size: medium-sized; v_call: TRBV25-1; cdr3_aa: CASSDWQSRGEAFF
j_call: TRBJ1-5; clone_size: medium-sized; v_call: TRBV4-1; cdr3_aa: CASSRIGAGDLSNQPQHF
j_call: TRBJ2-5; clone_size: medium-sized; v_call: TRBV29-1; cdr3_aa: CSVEALAGPHEETQYF
j_call: TRBJ1-2; clone_size: medium-sized; v_call: TRBV20-1; cdr3_aa: CSARDGLGGRPYGYTF
j_call: TRBJ2-3; clone_size: NA; v_call: TRBV6-5; cdr3_aa: CASSYGVGTGDRFTDTQYF
j_call: TRBJ2-1; clone_size: NA; v_call: TRBV29-1; cdr3_aa: CSAKGLAGSYNEQFF
j_call: TRBJ2-7; clone_size: medium-sized; v_call: TRBV5-1; cdr3_aa: CASSEGQGPYEQYF